The TCR beta chain under discussion was sequenced for a study of cytomegalovirus exposure and HLA in healthy donors. Study-wide background: Samples from HLA-typed donors yielded 65 million to 90 million unique TCRs in an early data release.

PCR employed 60 Vbeta and 13 Jbeta primers. Data came from immunoSEQ multiplex PCR; TCRdb stores just in-frame clones and leaves some out. The profile shows roughly 160,000 clones, around 77% of them singletons. Germline V gene data show CDR1 as KGHSH and CDR2 as LQKENI. The CDR3 extends over 17 amino acids. Trimming cost V 5 bases and J 0 bases, with 17 bases left between them. Sequencing was done on a sample of PBMCs. This sequence originates from a man younger than 40 in good health and CMV-seropositive. The V call is TRBV18, the J call TRBJ1-5, with D possibly matching TRBD1 (5 bases). CDR3 sequence: CASSSLRTPDSNQPQHF. The CDR3 DNA reads as TGTGCCAGCTCATCTCTCCGGACACCGGATAGCAATCAGCCCCAGCATTTT.